The 22 T cell receptor beta chains listed next were all sequenced from one sample in a study of T cells in Graves' hyperthyroidism and ophthalmopathy. Amplification yielded TCR beta CDR3 regions, with RNA transcripts as the source. A set of HTBI primers served as the primers for a first-round RT-PCR of the TCR CDR3. TCRdb itself ran the multiplex PCR reads through MiXCR, one entry per CDR3 protein. The sample includes hundreds of thousands of distinct CDR3 sequences, 45% seen only once; the top ten take 7% to 7.5%. Material for sequencing was peripheral blood or thyroid tissue (not recorded which). These receptors were obtained from an adult man with Graves' disease, either hyperthyroidism or ophthalmopathy (not recorded which).

This clonotype was picked up many times. The DNA of the CDR3 is TGCAGCGTCCCGACTTCGAGCGAAGCAACTAATGAAAAACTGTTTTTT. Its translation is CSVPTSSEATNEKLFF. The chain joins TRBV29-1 to TRBJ1-4, with D unclear. CDR1 and CDR2 (germline): SQVTM, ANQGSEA. The CDR3 has 16 residues. Trimming removed 6 bases from V and 0 bases from J, with 17 bases in between.

This clonotype occurred a few times. The chain uses TRBV7-6 and TRBJ1-1; D is ambiguous. The CDR3 consists of 15 residues. Germline loops: CDR1 SGHVS, CDR2 FNYEAQ. V dropped 5 bases and J dropped 4 bases, with 17 bases sitting between them. CDR3 sequence: CASSEAARGVTEAFF. CDR3 bases: TGTGCCAGCAGCGAGGCAGCCCGCGGAGTCACTGAAGCTTTCTTT.

This clonotype was observed many times. The chain joins TRBV7-2 to TRBJ1-4; 11 bases map to TRBD1. Germline V gene data show CDR1 as SGHTA and CDR2 as FQGNSA. The CDR3 sequence is 15 residues long. V shed 4 bases, J shed 6 bases, and the junction held 4 bases outside the gene matches. CDR3 nucleotide sequence: TGTGCCAGCAGCTCAAGGACAGGGGGCGATGAAAAACTGTTTTTT. It is translated as CASSSRTGGDEKLFF.

This clonotype occurred a few times. This chain uses TRBV7-2 with TRBJ2-2; no definite D call. The V end was cut by 7 bases, the J end by 8 bases, with 5 bases between. This CDR3 has 10 residues. Per the germline V gene, CDR1 is SGHTA and CDR2 is FQGNSA. The CDR3 sequence: CASTSGELFF. CDR3 sequence (DNA): TGTGCCAGCACCTCGGGGGAGCTGTTTTTT.

A note on this clonotype: A read error is possible here, since a much larger clone lies one base away. The chain employs TRBV6-5 and TRBJ2-7; a weak D match, TRBD1 (6 bases). V gave up 6 bases and J gave up 3 bases, with 18 bases separating them. Germline CDR1 and CDR2: MNHEY and SVGAGI. The CDR3 is 15 amino acids. The CDR3 region is CASRYRDKVDYEQYF. DNA of the CDR3: TGTGCCAGCAGGTACCGGGACAAGGTGGACTACGAGCAGTACTTC.

The chain joins TRBV15 to TRBJ1-2, with D uncertain. This CDR3 comprises 15 residues. In germline, CDR1 is LNHNV, CDR2 YYDKDF (reference sequence). Trimming pared 0 bases from V and 7 bases from J, leaving 15 bases between. CDR3 DNA sequence: TGTGCCACCAGCAGAGATCAAGGCGGTCCGCTTGGCTACACCTTC. Its protein is CATSRDQGGPLGYTF. The whole variable domain, remainder taken from reference TRBV15 and TRBJ1-2, is DAMVIQNPRYQVTQFGKPVTLSCSQTLNHNVMYWYQQKSSQAPKLLFHYYDKDFNNEADTPDNFQSRRPNTSFCFLDIRSPGLGDTAMYLCATSRDQGGPLGYTFGSGTRLTVV.

This clonotype was seen many times. The chain carries TRBV2 and TRBJ1-1, with D unresolved. V shed 6 bases and J shed 0 bases, with 11 bases lying between them. CDR1 and CDR2 from the germline V gene are SNHLY and FYNNEI. This CDR3 has 14 residues. CDR3 region: CASSNKQVNTEAFF. The CDR3 bases are TGTGCCAGCAGCAACAAACAAGTGAACACTGAAGCTTTCTTT.

This clonotype was seen once. The chain has TRBV15 and TRBJ2-5, with TRBD2 identical over 13 bases. The CDR3 consists of 16 residues. The V segment lost 3 bases and the J segment 5 bases; nucleotides outside the gene matches: 6. CDR1 is LNHNV, CDR2 YYDKDF, per germline (reference sequence). CDR3 DNA: TGTGCCACCAGCAGCCAACTAGCGGGAGGGATGGAGACCCAGTACTTC. Amino acid sequence: CATSSQLAGGMETQYF.

Turning to this clonotype: Germline and junction disagree at one end, which may indicate a read error. The rearrangement joins TRBV11-2 to TRBJ1-1; a weak D match, TRBD1 (5 bases). This CDR3 spans 15 amino acids. In germline, CDR1 is SGHAT, CDR2 FQNNGV. Written as DNA, the CDR3 is TGTGCCAGCAGCGGGGGGAGGATCGGGAACACTGAAGTTTTCTTT. Protein: CASSGGRIGNTEVFF.

At least ten counts were recorded for this clonotype. The chain joins TRBV2 to TRBJ1-5, with TRBD1 matching 8 bases. The junction had 4 bases not matched to a gene; V was cut back by 8 bases and J by 1 base. CDR1 is SNHLY and CDR2 is FYNNEI in the germline V gene. The CDR3 length is 14 residues. CDR3 coding DNA: TGTGCCAGCGCTGGACAGGGAAGCAATCAGCCCCAGCATTTT. Its protein product is CASAGQGSNQPQHF.

Points on this clonotype: A single base separates this from a much larger clone, so it may be a read error. The chain couples TRBV7-9 to TRBJ1-4; D not resolved. The length of the CDR3 is 12 residues. Germline V gives CDR1 SEHNR, CDR2 FQNEAQ (reference sequence). CDR3 coding DNA: TGTTCCAGCAGCGACCTGGATGAAAAACTGTTTTTT. Its protein is CSSSDLDEKLFF.

The chain couples TRBV29-1 to TRBJ1-2, with D uncertain. Germline CDR1 SQVTM, CDR2 ANQGSEA. V lost 5 bases and J 10 bases, leaving 14 bases between the germline ends. The CDR3 is 11 residues long. CDR3 bases: TGCAGCGTTTTACTCCGGGATGACTACACCTTC. Translated: CSVLLRDDYTF.

A note on this clonotype: The junction departs from the called germline gene at one end, perhaps through a read error. CDR3 protein: CATSETGF. The DNA for the CDR3 is TGTGCCACCAGTGAGACAGGGTTT. The rearrangement links TRBV24-1 to TRBJ1-1, with 7 bases fitting TRBD1. Per the germline V gene, CDR1 is KGHDR and CDR2 is SFDVKD. The CDR3 is 8 amino acids.

This chain connects TRBV20-1 to TRBJ1-2, with TRBD1 matching 9 bases. V lost 1 base to trimming and J lost 1 base; unmatched junction nucleotides: 10. CDR1 and CDR2 (germline): DFQATT, SNEGSKA (reference sequence). The CDR3 is made up of 17 amino acids. CDR3 residues: CSARATGGSTFNYGYTF. In DNA form, the CDR3 reads TGCAGTGCTAGAGCAACAGGGGGCTCAACTTTTAACTATGGCTACACCTTC.

This clonotype was detected a few times. The chain carries TRBV10-3 and TRBJ1-2; possibly TRBD1 for D (5 bases). Germline lookup yields CDR1 ENHRY and CDR2 SYGVKD. Trimming stripped 3 bases from V and 3 bases from J, with 14 bases between. The CDR3 length is 15 residues. The CDR3 DNA reads TGTGCCATCAGTGAAGACAGATTGGGCGACTATGGCTACACCTTC. Translating gives CAISEDRLGDYGYTF.

Ten or more counts support this clonotype. V gene TRBV15 combines with J gene TRBJ1-1; 7 bases are a match to TRBD1. Germline V CDR1 and CDR2: LNHNV, YYDKDF (reference sequence). V lost 2 bases, J lost 1 base, and 7 bases stayed unmatched. The CDR3 covers 16 residues. The CDR3 loop is CATSRFRGLPNTEAFF. The CDR3 nucleotides are TGTGCCACCAGCAGATTCAGGGGGTTACCGAACACTGAAGCTTTCTTT.

There are a few counts of this clonotype. The genes are TRBV5-6 and TRBJ1-2, with 10 positions matching TRBD1. The germline CDR1 and CDR2 sequences are SGHDT and YYEEEE. J was trimmed by 4 bases and V by 5 bases; bases with no gene match: 5. The CDR3 covers 14 residues. CDR3: CASRIGTGAYGYTF. For the CDR3, the DNA is TGTGCCAGCAGAATCGGGACAGGGGCCTATGGCTACACCTTC.

This chain joins TRBV15 and TRBJ2-6; TRBD1 agrees at 7 bases. Trimming cost V 10 bases and J 4 bases; bases outside gene matches: 7. CDR1 is LNHNV and CDR2 is YYDKDF in the germline V gene (reference sequence). CDR3 length: 14 amino acids. The CDR3 DNA reads TGTGCCAGCAGGCCGGGACAGGGGGCCAACGTCCTGACTTTC. Protein: CASRPGQGANVLTF.

This clonotype was seen at least ten times. The chain links TRBV7-9 to TRBJ1-1; a weak D match, TRBD1 (6 bases). Germline V gives CDR1 SEHNR, CDR2 FQNEAQ (reference sequence). This CDR3 region has 11 residues. Trimming pared 1 base from V and 11 bases from J, leaving 8 bases between. CDR3 sequence: CASSLDRVAFF. The DNA of the CDR3 is TGTGCCAGCAGCTTAGACAGGGTGGCTTTCTTT. Variable domain in full (rest from reference TRBV7-9 and TRBJ1-1): DTGVSQNPRHKITKRGQNVTFRCDPISEHNRLYWYRQTLGQGPEFLTYFQNEAQLEKSRLLSDRFSAERPKGSFSTLEIQRTEQGDSAMYLCASSLDRVAFFGQGTRLTVV.

About this clonotype: A much larger clone sits a single nucleotide away, making a read error possible. The conserved closing phenylalanine or tryptophan is absent in this CDR3, likely reflecting a read error. Because the CDR3's place on the DNA is in doubt, the DNA is left out and the CDR3 is given as listed by TCRdb. This chain uses TRBV7-9 with TRBJ1-2; the table gives TRBD1 as D, unverified against the DNA. Inclusive of both ends, the CDR3 amounts to 10 amino acids. Germline V gene lookup returns CDR1 SEHNR and CDR2 FQNEAQ (reference sequence). The CDR3 loop is CASSLSDSSL.

In regard to this clonotype: Just one base apart from a much larger clone, this may be a read error. V gene TRBV10-3 combines with J gene TRBJ1-1; D gene unclear. V was shortened by 2 bases and J by 7 bases, with 5 bases between the two germline ends. Looked up from germline, CDR1 is ENHRY and CDR2 is SYGVKD. There are 11 residues in the CDR3. This CDR3 reads CAISEQVEAFF. The CDR3, as DNA: TGTGCCATCAGTGAGCAAGTTGAAGCTTTCTTT.

This clonotype has only a few counts. V is TRBV10-2 and J is TRBJ1-6, with 8 bases lining up with TRBD1. Germline CDR1 WSHSY, CDR2 SAAADI. The CDR3 sequence is 17 residues long. Germline trimming cut 1 base from V and 4 bases from J; bases unmatched to any gene: 6. This chain's CDR3 is CASSEFAGGSYNSPLHF. In nucleotides, the CDR3 is TGCGCCAGCAGTGAGTTTGCAGGGGGCTCATATAATTCACCCCTCCACTTT.